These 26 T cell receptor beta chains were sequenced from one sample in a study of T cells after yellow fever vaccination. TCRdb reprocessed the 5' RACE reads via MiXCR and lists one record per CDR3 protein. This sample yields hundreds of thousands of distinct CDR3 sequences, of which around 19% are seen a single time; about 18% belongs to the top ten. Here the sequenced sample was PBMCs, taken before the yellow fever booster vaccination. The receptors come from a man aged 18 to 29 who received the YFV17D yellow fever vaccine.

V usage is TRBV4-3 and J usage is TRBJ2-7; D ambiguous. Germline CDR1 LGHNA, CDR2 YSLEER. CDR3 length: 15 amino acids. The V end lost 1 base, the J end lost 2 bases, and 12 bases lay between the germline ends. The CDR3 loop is CASSQGIYGTYEQYF. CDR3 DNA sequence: TGCGCCAGCAGCCAAGGAATCTACGGCACCTACGAGCAGTACTTC.

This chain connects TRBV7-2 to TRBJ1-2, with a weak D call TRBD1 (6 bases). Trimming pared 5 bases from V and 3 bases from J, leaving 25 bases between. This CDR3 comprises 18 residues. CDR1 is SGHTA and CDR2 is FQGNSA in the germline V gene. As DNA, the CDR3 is TGTGCCAGCAGCCCTATGGGGGCAGGACCAGAGGCAGACTATGGCTACACCTTC. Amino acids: CASSPMGAGPEADYGYTF.

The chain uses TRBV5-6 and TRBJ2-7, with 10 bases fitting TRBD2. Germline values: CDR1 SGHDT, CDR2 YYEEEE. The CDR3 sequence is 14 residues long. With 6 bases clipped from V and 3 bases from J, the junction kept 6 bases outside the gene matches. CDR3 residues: CASTPGTSVYEQYF. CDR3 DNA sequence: TGTGCCAGCACCCCCGGGACTAGCGTCTACGAGCAGTACTTC. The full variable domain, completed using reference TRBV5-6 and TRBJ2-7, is DAGVTQSPTHLIKTRGQQVTLRCSPKSGHDTVSWYQQALGQGPQFIFQYYEEEERQRGNFPDRFSGHQFPNYSSELNVNALLLGDSALYLCASTPGTSVYEQYFGPGTRLTVT.

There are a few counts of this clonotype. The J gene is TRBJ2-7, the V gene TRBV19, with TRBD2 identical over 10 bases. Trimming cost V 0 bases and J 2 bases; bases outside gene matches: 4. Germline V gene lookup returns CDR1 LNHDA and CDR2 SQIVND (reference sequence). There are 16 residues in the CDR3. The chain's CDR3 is CASSIDLAGAAYEQYF. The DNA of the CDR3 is TGTGCCAGTAGTATAGATCTAGCGGGGGCTGCCTACGAGCAGTACTTC. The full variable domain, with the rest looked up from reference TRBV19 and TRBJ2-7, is DGGITQSPKYLFRKEGQNVTLSCEQNLNHDAMYWYRQDPGQGLRLIYYSQIVNDFQKGDIAEGYSVSREKKESFPLTVTSAQKNPTAFYLCASSIDLAGAAYEQYFGPGTRLTVT.

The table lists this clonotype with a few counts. CDR3: CASSQDRASEAFF. CDR3 in DNA: TGTGCCAGCAGCCAGGACAGGGCGTCTGAAGCTTTCTTT. This chain joins TRBV6-5 and TRBJ1-1; TRBD1 aligns across 8 bases. V gave up 6 bases and J gave up 6 bases; unmatched junction bases: 6. CDR1 is MNHEY and CDR2 is SVGAGI in the germline V gene. This CDR3 has 13 residues.

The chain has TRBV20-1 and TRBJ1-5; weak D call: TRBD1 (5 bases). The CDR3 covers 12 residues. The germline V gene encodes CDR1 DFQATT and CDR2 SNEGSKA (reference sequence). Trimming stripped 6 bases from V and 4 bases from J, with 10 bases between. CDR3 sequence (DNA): TGCAGTGCGAGGGACGTGAATCAGCCCCAGCATTTT. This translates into CSARDVNQPQHF.

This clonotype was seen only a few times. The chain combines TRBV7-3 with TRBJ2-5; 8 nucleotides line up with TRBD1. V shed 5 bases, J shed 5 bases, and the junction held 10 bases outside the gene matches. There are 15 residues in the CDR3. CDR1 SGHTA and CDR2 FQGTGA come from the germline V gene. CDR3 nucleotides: TGTGCCAGCAGCCAACGACAGGGGTCGGGGGAGACCCAGTACTTC. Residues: CASSQRQGSGETQYF.

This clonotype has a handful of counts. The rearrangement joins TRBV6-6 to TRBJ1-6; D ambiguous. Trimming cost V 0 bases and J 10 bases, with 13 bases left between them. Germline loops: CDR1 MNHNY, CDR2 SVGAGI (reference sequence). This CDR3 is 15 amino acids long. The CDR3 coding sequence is TGTGCCAGCAGTTACTCGGAGTTAGATAGGTCACCCCTCCACTTT. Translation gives CASSYSELDRSPLHF.

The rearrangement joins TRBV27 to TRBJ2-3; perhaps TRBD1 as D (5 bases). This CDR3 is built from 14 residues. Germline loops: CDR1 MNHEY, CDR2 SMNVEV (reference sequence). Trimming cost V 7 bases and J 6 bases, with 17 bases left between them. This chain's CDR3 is CASTPGLSPDTQYF. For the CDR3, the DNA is TGTGCCAGCACCCCAGGGTTGTCACCCGATACGCAGTATTTT.

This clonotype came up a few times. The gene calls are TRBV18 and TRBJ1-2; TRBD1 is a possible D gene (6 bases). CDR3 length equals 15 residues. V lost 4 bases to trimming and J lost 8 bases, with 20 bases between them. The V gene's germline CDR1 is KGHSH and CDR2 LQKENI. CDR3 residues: CASSRGGGPTPGYTF. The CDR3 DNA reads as TGTGCCAGCTCACGTGGTGGGGGGCCTACCCCCGGCTACACCTTC. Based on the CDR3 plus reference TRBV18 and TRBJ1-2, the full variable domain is NAGVMQNPRHLVRRRGQEARLRCSPMKGHSHVYWYRQLPEEGLKFMVYLQKENIIDESGMPKERFSAEFPKEGPSILRIQQVVRGDSAAYFCASSRGGGPTPGYTFGSGTRLTVV.

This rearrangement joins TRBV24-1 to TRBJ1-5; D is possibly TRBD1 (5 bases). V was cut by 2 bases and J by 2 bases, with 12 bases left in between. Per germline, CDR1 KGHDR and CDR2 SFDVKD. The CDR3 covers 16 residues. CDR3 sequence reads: CATSDSGGRGNQPQHF. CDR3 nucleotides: TGTGCCACCAGTGATTCGGGGGGGAGGGGCAATCAGCCCCAGCATTTT.

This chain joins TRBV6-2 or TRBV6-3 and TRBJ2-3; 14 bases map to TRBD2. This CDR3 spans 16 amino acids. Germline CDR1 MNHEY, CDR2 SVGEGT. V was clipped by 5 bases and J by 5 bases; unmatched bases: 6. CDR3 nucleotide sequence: TGTGCCAGCAGTACGACTAGCGGGGGGGTGAGAGATACGCAGTATTTT. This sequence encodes CASSTTSGGVRDTQYF.

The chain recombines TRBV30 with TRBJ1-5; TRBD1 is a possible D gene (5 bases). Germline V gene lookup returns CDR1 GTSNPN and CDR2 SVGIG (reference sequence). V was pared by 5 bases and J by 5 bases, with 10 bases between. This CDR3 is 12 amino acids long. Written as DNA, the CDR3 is TGTGCCTGGGGGGGAATGGATCAGCCCCAGCATTTT. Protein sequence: CAWGGMDQPQHF.

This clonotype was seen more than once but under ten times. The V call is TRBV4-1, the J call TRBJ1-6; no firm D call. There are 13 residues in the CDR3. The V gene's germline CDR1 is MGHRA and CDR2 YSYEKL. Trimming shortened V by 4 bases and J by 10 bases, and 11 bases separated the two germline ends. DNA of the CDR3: TGCGCCAGCAGCCCCAAAGAACGATCACCCCTCCACTTT. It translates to CASSPKERSPLHF.

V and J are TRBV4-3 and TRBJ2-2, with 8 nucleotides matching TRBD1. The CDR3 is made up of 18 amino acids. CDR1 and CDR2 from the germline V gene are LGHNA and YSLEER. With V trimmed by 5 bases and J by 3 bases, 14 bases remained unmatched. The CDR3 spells CASSDRGSRPLDTGELFF. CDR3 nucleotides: TGCGCCAGCAGCGACAGGGGTTCCCGCCCTTTGGACACCGGGGAGCTGTTTTTT.

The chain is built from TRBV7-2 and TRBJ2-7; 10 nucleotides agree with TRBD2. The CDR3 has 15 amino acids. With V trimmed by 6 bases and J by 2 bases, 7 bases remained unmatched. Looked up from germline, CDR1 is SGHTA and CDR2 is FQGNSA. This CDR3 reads CASRPSGGAAYEQYF. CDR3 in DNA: TGTGCCAGCAGACCGAGCGGGGGGGCCGCCTACGAGCAGTACTTC. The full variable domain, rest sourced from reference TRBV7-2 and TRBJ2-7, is GAGVSQSPSNKVTEKGKDVELRCDPISGHTALYWYRQSLGQGLEFLIYFQGNSAPDKSGLPSDRFSAERTGGSVSTLTIQRTQQEDSAVYLCASRPSGGAAYEQYFGPGTRLTVT.

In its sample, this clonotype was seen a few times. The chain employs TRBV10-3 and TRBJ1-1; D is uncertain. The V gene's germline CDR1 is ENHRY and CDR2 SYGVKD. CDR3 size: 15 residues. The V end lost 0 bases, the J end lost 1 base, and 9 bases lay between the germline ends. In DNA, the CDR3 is TGTGCCATCAGTGAGTCTAATCAACCGAACACTGAAGCTTTCTTT. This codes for CAISESNQPNTEAFF.

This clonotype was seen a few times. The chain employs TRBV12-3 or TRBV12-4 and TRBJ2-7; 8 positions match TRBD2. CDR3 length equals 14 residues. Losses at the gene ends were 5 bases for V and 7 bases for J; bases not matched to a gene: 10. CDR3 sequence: CASSLPGLGGEQYF. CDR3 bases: TGTGCCAGCAGTCTTCCGGGACTAGGGGGTGAGCAGTACTTC.

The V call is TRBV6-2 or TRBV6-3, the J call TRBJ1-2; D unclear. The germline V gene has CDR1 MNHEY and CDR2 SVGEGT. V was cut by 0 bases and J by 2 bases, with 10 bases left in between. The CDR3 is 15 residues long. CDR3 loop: CASSYSGISNYGYTF. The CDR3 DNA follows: TGTGCCAGCAGTTACTCAGGGATATCCAACTATGGCTACACCTTC.

The CDR3 region is CASSRDGANYGYTF. The CDR3 nucleotides are TGTGCCAGTAGTAGGGACGGAGCTAACTATGGCTACACCTTC. V is TRBV19 and J is TRBJ1-2; possible D gene TRBD1, 5 bases. The CDR3 contains 14 residues. Germline lookup yields CDR1 LNHDA and CDR2 SQIVND (reference sequence). Trimming took 4 bases from V and 0 from J, leaving 9 bases between them. The full variable domain, its missing parts supplied by reference TRBV19 and TRBJ1-2, is DGGITQSPKYLFRKEGQNVTLSCEQNLNHDAMYWYRQDPGQGLRLIYYSQIVNDFQKGDIAEGYSVSREKKESFPLTVTSAQKNPTAFYLCASSRDGANYGYTFGSGTRLTVV.

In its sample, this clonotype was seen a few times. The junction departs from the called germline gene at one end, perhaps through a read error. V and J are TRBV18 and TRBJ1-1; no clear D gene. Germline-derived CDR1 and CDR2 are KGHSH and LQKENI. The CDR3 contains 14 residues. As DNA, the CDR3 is TGTGCCAGCTCACCAGTTGAAGTGAATACTGAAGCTTTCTTT. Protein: CASSPVEVNTEAFF.

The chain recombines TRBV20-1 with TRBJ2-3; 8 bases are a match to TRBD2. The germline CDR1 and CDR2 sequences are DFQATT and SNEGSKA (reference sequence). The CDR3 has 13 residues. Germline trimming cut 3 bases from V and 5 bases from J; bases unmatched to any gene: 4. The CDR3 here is CSASGGVKDTQYF. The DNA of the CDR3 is TGCAGTGCTAGCGGGGGGGTGAAAGATACGCAGTATTTT.

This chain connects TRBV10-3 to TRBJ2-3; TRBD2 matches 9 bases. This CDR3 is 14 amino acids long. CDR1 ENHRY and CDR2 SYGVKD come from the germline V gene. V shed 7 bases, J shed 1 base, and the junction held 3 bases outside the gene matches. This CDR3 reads CAITVAGGTDTQYF. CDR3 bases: TGTGCCATCACCGTAGCGGGGGGCACAGATACGCAGTATTTT.

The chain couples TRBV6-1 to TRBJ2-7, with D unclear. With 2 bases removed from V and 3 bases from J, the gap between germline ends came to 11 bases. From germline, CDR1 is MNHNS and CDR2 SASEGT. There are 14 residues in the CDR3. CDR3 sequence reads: CASSERLGIYEQYF. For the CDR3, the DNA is TGTGCCAGCAGTGAACGACTGGGGATCTACGAGCAGTACTTC.

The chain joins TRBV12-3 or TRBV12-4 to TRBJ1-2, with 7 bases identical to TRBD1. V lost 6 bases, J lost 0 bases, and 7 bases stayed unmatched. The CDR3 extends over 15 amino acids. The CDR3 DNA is TGTGCCAGCAGCTCGACAGGGAGGGCTAACTATGGCTACACCTTC. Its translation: CASSSTGRANYGYTF.

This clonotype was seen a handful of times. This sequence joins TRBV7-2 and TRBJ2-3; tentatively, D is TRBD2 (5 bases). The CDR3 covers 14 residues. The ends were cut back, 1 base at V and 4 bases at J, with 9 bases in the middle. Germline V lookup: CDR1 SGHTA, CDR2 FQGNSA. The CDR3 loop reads CASSLVHGADTQYF. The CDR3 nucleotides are TGTGCCAGCAGCTTAGTGCACGGGGCAGATACGCAGTATTTT.